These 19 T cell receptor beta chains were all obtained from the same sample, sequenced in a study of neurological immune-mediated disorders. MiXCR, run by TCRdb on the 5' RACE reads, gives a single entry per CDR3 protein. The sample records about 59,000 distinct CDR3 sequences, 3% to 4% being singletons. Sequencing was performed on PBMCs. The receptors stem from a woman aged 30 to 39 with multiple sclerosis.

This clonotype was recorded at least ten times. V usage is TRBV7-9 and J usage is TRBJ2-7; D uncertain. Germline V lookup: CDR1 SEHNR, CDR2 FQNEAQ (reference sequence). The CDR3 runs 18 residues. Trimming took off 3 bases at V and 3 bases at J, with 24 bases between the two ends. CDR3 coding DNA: TGTGCCAGCAGCTTCCCCCCTGGTTCGGCCGATTCCTACTACGAGCAGTACTTC. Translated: CASSFPPGSADSYYEQYF.

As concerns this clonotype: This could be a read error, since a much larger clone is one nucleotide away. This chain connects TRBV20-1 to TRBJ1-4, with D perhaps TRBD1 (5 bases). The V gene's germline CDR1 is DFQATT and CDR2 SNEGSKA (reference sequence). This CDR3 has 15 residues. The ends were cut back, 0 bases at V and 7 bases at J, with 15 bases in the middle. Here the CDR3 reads CSARDRGKIPEKLFF. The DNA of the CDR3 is TGCAGTGCTAGAGATCGGGGCAAAATACCTGAAAAACTGTTTTTT.

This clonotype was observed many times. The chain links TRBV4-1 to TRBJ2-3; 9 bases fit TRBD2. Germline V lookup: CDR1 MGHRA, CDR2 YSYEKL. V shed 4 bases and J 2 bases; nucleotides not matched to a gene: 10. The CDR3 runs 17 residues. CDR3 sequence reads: CASSRSSGAHITDTQYF. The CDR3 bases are TGCGCCAGCAGCCGTTCTAGCGGGGCCCATATCACAGATACGCAGTATTTT.

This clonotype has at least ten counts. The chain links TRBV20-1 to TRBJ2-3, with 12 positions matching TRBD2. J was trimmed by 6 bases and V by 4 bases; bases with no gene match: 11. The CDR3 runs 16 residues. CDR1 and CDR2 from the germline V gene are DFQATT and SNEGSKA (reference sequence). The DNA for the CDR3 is TGCAGTGCTACCAAGACTAGCGGGGGCCCCAGGGATACGCAGTATTTT. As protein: CSATKTSGGPRDTQYF.

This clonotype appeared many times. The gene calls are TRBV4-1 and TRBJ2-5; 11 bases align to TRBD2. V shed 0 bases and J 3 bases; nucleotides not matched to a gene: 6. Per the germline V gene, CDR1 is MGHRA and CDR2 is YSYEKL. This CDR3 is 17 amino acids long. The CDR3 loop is CASSQDLTSGEEETQYF. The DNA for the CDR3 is TGCGCCAGCAGCCAAGATCTGACTAGCGGGGAGGAAGAGACCCAGTACTTC.

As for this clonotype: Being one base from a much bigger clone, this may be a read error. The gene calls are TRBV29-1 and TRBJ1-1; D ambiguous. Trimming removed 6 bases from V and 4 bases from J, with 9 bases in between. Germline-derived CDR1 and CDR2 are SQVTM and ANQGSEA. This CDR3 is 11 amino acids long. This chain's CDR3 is CSVMGITEAFF. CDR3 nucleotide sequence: TGCAGCGTCATGGGGATCACTGAAGCTTTCTTT.

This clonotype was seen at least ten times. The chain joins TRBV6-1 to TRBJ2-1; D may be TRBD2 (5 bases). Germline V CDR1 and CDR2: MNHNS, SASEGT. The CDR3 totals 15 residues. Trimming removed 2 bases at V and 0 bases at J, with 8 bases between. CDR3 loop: CASSETSLSYNEQFF. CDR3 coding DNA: TGTGCCAGCAGTGAAACTAGTCTCTCCTACAATGAGCAGTTCTTC.

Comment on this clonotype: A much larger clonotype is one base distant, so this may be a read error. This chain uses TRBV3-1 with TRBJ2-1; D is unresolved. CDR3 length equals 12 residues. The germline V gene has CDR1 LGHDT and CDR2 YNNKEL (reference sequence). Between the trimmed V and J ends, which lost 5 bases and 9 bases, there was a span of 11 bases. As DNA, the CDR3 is TGTGCCAGCAGCAAAAGGACGGGTGAGCAGTTCTTC. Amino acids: CASSKRTGEQFF.

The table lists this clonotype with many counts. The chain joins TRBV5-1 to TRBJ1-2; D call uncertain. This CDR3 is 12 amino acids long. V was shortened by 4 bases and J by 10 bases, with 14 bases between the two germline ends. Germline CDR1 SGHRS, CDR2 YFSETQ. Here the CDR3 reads CASSPNLEDYTF. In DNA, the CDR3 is TGCGCCAGCAGCCCTAATCTGGAGGACTACACCTTC.

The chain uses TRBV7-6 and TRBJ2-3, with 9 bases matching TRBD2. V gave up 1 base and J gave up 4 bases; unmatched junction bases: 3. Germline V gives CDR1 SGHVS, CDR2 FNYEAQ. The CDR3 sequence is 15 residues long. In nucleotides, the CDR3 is TGTGCCAGCAGCTTAGACGGCGGGGGGGCAGATACGCAGTATTTT. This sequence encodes CASSLDGGGADTQYF.

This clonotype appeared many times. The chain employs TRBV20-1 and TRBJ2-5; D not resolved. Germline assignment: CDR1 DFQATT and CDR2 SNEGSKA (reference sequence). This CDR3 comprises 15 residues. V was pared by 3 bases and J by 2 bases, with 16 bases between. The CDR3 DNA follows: TGCAGTGCTAGCTCACCGGCCGCTCCTCAAGAGACCCAGTACTTC. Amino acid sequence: CSASSPAAPQETQYF.

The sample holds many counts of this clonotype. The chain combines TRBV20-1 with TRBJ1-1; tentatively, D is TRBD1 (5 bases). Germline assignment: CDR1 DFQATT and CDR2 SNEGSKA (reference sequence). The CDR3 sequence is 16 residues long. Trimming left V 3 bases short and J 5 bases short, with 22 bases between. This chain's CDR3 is CSARARPRGGRTEAFF. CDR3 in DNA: TGCAGTGCTAGGGCGAGGCCAAGGGGCGGTCGGACTGAAGCTTTCTTT.

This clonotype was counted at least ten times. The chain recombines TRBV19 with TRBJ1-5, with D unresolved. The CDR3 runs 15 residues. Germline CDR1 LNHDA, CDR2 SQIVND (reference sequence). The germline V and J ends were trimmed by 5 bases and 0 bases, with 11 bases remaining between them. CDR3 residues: CASSLLSFSNQPQHF. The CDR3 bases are TGTGCCAGTAGTCTACTCTCGTTTAGCAATCAGCCCCAGCATTTT.

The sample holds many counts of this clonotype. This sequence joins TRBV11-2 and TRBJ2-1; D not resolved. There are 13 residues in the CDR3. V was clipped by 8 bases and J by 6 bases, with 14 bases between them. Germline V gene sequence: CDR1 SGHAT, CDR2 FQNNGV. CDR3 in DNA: TGTGCCAGCGGGAAGGGAATGGGCAATGAGCAGTTCTTC. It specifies CASGKGMGNEQFF. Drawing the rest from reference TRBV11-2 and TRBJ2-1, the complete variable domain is EAGVAQSPRYKIIEKRQSVAFWCNPISGHATLYWYQQILGQGPKLLIQFQNNGVVDDSQLPKDRFSAERLKGVDSTLKIQPAKLEDSAVYLCASGKGMGNEQFFGPGTRLTVL.

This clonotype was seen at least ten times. Here the CDR3 reads CAPEDGRYIQYF. DNA for the CDR3: TGCGCCCCCGAGGACGGGAGGTACATTCAGTACTTC. The gene calls are TRBV10-2 and TRBJ2-4; 7 positions match TRBD2. Germline V lookup: CDR1 WSHSY, CDR2 SAAADI. This CDR3 region has 12 residues. Trimming removed 11 bases from V and 8 bases from J; junction bases left unmatched: 9.

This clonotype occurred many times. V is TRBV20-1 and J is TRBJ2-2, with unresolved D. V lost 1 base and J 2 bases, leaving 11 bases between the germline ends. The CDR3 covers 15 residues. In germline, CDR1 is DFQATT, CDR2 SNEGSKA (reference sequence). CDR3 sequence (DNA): TGCAGTGCTAGAGTCGGTCTTAGAAACACCGGGGAGCTGTTTTTT. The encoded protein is CSARVGLRNTGELFF.

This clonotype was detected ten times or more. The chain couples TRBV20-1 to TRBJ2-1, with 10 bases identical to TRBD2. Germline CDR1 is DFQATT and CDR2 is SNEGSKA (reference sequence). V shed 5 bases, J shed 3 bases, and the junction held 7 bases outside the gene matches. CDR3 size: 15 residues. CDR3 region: CSAPNSGGYYNEQFF. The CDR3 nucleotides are TGCAGTGCTCCGAATAGCGGGGGGTACTACAATGAGCAGTTCTTC.

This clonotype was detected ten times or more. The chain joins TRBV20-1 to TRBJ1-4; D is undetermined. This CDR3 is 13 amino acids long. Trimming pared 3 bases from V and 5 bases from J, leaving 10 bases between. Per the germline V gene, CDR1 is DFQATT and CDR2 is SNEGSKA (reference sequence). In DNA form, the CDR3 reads TGCAGTGCTAGGGTCAGCGGGAATGAAAAACTGTTTTTT. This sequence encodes CSARVSGNEKLFF.

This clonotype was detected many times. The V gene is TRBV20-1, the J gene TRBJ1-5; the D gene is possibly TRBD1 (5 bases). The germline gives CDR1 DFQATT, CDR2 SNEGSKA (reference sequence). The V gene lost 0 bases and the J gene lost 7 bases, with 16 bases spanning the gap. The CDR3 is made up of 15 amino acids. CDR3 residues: CSARDPKGKGQPQHF. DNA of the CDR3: TGCAGTGCTAGAGATCCAAAGGGGAAAGGCCAGCCCCAGCATTTT.